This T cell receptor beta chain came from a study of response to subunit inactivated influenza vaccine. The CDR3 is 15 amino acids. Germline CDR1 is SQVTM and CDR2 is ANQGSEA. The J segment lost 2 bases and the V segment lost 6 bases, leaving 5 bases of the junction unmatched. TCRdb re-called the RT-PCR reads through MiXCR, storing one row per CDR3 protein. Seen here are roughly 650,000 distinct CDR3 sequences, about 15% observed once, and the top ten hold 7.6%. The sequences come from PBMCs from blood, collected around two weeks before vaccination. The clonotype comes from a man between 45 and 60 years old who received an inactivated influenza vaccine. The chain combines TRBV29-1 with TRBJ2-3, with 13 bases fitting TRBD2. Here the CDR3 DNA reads TGCAGCGTCCGACTAGCGGGGGGATCCACAGATACGCAGTATTTT. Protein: CSVRLAGGSTDTQYF.